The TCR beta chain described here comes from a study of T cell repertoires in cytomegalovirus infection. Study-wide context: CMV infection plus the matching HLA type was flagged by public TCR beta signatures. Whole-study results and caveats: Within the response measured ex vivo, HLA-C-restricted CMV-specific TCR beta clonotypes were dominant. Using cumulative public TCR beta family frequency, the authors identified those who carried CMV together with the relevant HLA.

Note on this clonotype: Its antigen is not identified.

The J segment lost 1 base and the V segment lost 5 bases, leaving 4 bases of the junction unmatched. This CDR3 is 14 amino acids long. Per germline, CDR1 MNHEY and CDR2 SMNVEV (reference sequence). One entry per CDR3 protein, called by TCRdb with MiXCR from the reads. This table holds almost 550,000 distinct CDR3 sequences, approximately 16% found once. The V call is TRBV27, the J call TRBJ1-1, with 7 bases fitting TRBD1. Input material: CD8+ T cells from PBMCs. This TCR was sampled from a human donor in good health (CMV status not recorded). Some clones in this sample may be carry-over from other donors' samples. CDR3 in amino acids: CASSPWTGNTEAFF. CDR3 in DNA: TGTGCCAGCAGTCCGTGGACAGGGAACACTGAAGCTTTCTTT.